This TCR beta chain stems from a study of post-analysis software for immune sequencing data. Study-level information: Secondary progressive, relapsing-remitting and progressive-relapsing multiple sclerosis were among the included disease courses. Study results and limitations: Five or six TRBV segments (TRBV5-6, TRBV5-1 and TRBV20-1 among them) occurred more frequently in patients than in controls. Significantly decreased normalized Chao1 diversity was recorded for multiple sclerosis patients relative to controls. Strong co-clustering by F measure was seen for same-batch samples.

Concerning this clonotype: What it recognizes is unknown.

V dropped 10 bases and J dropped 4 bases, with 15 bases sitting between them. CDR3 size: 13 residues. Germline V lookup: CDR1 SGHAT, CDR2 FQNNGV. Unique molecular identifiers tagged the TCR beta cDNA libraries. Between about 0.85 and 11 million T cells gave rise to approximately 520,000 cDNA molecules. TCRdb reprocessed the PCR reads with MiXCR, giving one entry per CDR3 protein. The sample includes more than 450,000 distinct CDR3 sequences, 34% of them seen just once. Material: blood. The chain recombines TRBV11-2 with TRBJ2-3; D ambiguous. The clonotype comes from a girl between 2 and 17 years old with multiple sclerosis. CDR3 amino acids: CAIRIGRPDTQYF. The CDR3 coding sequence is TGTGCCATCCGAATCGGTAGGCCAGATACGCAGTATTTT.